This TCR beta chain was sequenced for a study of T-cell reconstitution after alpha-beta-depleted transplantation in children. Overall study findings and caveats: By one year post-transplant, T-cell counts and diversity largely arose from T cells that were newly produced. Surviving recipient T cells and thymic progenitors accounted for the high day-60 TCRbeta diversity observed in some patients.

Unique molecular identifiers were used in preparing the TCRbeta library. TCRdb reanalysed the PCR reads using MiXCR and keeps one entry per CDR3 protein. The repertoire includes 200,000 to 250,000 distinct CDR3 sequences, under 13% of them detected once, and about 30% sits in the top ten. This CDR3 comprises 15 residues. Germline CDR1 reads LNHDA; CDR2 reads SQIVND (reference sequence). The ends were cut back, 1 base at V and 1 base at J, with 10 bases in the middle. There are many counts of this clonotype. Its antigen remains unknown. The sequencing here drew on PBMCs, taken before TCRalphabeta/CD19-depleted stem cell transplant. The clonotype was recovered from a child younger than two with acute myeloid leukemia, due to receive a stem cell transplant. The chain employs TRBV19 and TRBJ1-1, with D hard to call. CDR3 sequence: CASSIAGPPNTEAFF. CDR3 nucleotide sequence: TGTGCCAGTAGTATAGCAGGACCCCCGAACACTGAAGCTTTCTTT.